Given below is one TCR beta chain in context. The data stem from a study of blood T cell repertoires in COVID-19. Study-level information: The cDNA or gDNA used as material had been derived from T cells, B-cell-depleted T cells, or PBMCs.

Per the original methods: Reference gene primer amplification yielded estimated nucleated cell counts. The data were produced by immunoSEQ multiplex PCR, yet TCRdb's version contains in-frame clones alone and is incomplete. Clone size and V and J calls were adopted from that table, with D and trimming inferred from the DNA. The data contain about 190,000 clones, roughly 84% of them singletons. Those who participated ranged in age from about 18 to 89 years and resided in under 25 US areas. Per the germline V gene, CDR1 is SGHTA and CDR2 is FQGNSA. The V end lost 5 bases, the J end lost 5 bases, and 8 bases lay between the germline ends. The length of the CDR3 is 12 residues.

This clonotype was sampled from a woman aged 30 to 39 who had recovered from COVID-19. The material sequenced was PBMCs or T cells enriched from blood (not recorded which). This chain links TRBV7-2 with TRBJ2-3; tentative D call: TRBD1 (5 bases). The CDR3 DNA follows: TGTGCCAGCAGCCCTAGGGGAGATACGCAGTATTTT. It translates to CASSPRGDTQYF.